This TCR beta chain was observed in a study of PD-L1 blockade in urothelial cancer. For the study at large: Median blood clonality was roughly 0.087, with under 100,000 unique TCRs.

Data came from immunoSEQ multiplex PCR; TCRdb stores just in-frame clones and leaves some out. The table lists about 43,000 clones, approximately 89% of them singletons. Trimming removed 2 bases at V and 5 bases at J, with 10 bases between. In germline, CDR1 is ENHRY, CDR2 SYGVKD. CDR3 length equals 13 residues. The sample consisted of PBMCs, taken around atezolizumab (anti-PD-L1) treatment. The receptor comes from a man aged 80 or over with urothelial cancer. V and J are TRBV10-3 and TRBJ2-7; D possibly corresponds to TRBD1 (6 bases). The CDR3 sequence: CAISETGKDEQYF. The CDR3, as DNA: TGTGCCATCAGTGAGACAGGGAAGGACGAGCAGTACTTC.